These 8 T cell receptor beta chains were all obtained from the same sample, sequenced in a study of T-cell reconstitution after alpha-beta-depleted transplantation in children. Unique molecular identifiers were used to barcode this TCRbeta library. TCRdb re-analysed the PCR reads in MiXCR, keeping a single row per CDR3 protein. The data hold more than 250,000 distinct CDR3 sequences, with around 9.6% observed a single time. This material consisted of PBMCs from the stem cell graft donor, taken from the stem cell graft. These receptors all come from a human donor who donated a stem cell graft to a child with SCID.

The CDR3: CASSGTSGAYNEQFF. For the CDR3, the DNA is TGCGCCAGCAGCGGAACTAGCGGAGCCTACAATGAGCAGTTCTTC. The chain carries TRBV5-1 and TRBJ2-1, with TRBD2 matching 8 bases. J was trimmed by 2 bases and V by 4 bases; bases with no gene match: 5. The germline CDR1 and CDR2 sequences are SGHRS and YFSETQ. The CDR3 runs to 15 residues.

As DNA, the CDR3 is TGCGCCAGCAGCTGGACATCTTACAGGGATGAAGCTTTCTTT. Translated, it gives CASSWTSYRDEAFF. This chain uses TRBV5-1 with TRBJ1-1; TRBD1 might be the D (6 bases). The CDR3 covers 14 residues. Germline lookup yields CDR1 SGHRS and CDR2 YFSETQ. Trimming pared 3 bases from V and 7 bases from J, leaving 16 bases between.

V is TRBV20-1 and J is TRBJ1-2; 7 positions agree with TRBD1. V lost 5 bases and J lost 8; bases outside the gene matches: 5. Germline values: CDR1 DFQATT, CDR2 SNEGSKA (reference sequence). The length of the CDR3 is 11 residues. The DNA of the CDR3 is TGCAGTGCTCCGGGACAGCTAGGCTACACCTTC. Protein sequence: CSAPGQLGYTF.

This clonotype was seen a few times. The chain combines TRBV20-1 with TRBJ2-1; D unclear. The CDR3 loop spans 15 amino acids. V gave up 3 bases and J gave up 7 bases, with 19 bases separating them. Looked up from germline, CDR1 is DFQATT and CDR2 is SNEGSKA (reference sequence). The CDR3 nucleotides are TGCAGTGCTAGGGGTGAGGCAGCTGGTCGGAATGAGCAGTTCTTC. Translation: CSARGEAAGRNEQFF.

This clonotype was seen a handful of times. V usage is TRBV3-1 and J usage is TRBJ1-1; D call uncertain. The CDR3 is 13 amino acids. Germline V lookup: CDR1 LGHDT, CDR2 YNNKEL (reference sequence). V lost 6 bases and J 2 bases, leaving 10 bases between the germline ends. CDR3 sequence (DNA): TGTGCCAGCAGTTCTCTAAGTAACACTGAAGCTTTCTTT. This codes for CASSSLSNTEAFF.

The V gene is TRBV7-2, the J gene TRBJ2-3; the match to TRBD1 covers 8 bases. J lost 4 bases, V lost 0 bases, and 6 bases had no gene match. Germline CDR1 is SGHTA and CDR2 is FQGNSA. The CDR3 totals 16 residues. For the CDR3, the DNA is TGTGCCAGCAGCTTAGCTCGGGCAGGGGGCGCAGATACGCAGTATTTT. It encodes CASSLARAGGADTQYF.

At least ten counts were recorded for this clonotype. The V call is TRBV5-1, the J call TRBJ2-7; a possible D gene is TRBD2 (5 bases). The CDR3 has 13 amino acids. V gave up 5 bases and J gave up 3 bases, with 12 bases separating them. In germline, CDR1 is SGHRS, CDR2 YFSETQ. The CDR3 loop reads CASSAGFGYEQYF. CDR3 coding DNA: TGCGCCAGCAGTGCGGGTTTCGGCTACGAGCAGTACTTC.

For this clonotype: An end of the junction does not agree with germline; a read error may underlie this. The rearrangement joins TRBV20-1 to TRBJ1-5; D uncertain. The CDR3 is 11 residues long. The V gene's germline CDR1 is DFQATT and CDR2 SNEGSKA (reference sequence). CDR3 sequence: CSARVGSKINF. The CDR3 bases are TGCAGTGCTAGGGTAGGGAGCAAGATCAATTTT.